This TCR beta chain is from a study of tumor and adjacent non-tumor tissue in lung cancer. On the study more broadly: Histology: about a dozen adenocarcinoma, a couple of squamous cell carcinoma, 1 small cell lung cancer.

Germline lookup yields CDR1 MNHEY and CDR2 SVGAGI. This CDR3 spans 15 amino acids. Three rounds of nested PCR, following a modified ARM-PCR protocol, produced the TCRbeta library. TCRdb re-analysed the multiplex PCR reads in MiXCR, keeping a single row per CDR3 protein. The sample includes approximately 100,000 distinct CDR3 sequences, around 57% of them seen just once. In regard to this clonotype: A junction end diverges from the germline sequence, so it may reflect a read error.

RNA was extracted from bulk tissue without any cell sorting. More than 3 cm separated this lung sample from the edge of the tumor. Newly diagnosed lung cancer patients had thoracic surgery in China, August–late 2014, without prior chemotherapy. J is TRBJ1-3 and V is TRBV6-5; no clear D. The source is a man in his sixties with non-small cell lung cancer. Sequencing was performed on distant non-tumor lung tissue. The CDR3: CASSYSILAGNTIYF. CDR3 sequence (DNA): TGTGCCAGCAGTTACTCGATTTTGGCTGGAAACACCATATACTTT.